The rows below give T cell receptor beta chains drawn from one sample of a study of blood T cell repertoires in COVID-19. Clones were read by immunoSEQ multiplex PCR, and TCRdb kept only the in-frame ones, dropping some. The sample has some 70,000 clones; approximately 80% are singletons. The sample consisted of peripheral blood. These receptors were obtained from a man in his fifties or sixties with COVID-19, enrolled during active disease. Each CDR3 is given with its conserved first and last residue. Each record gives: CDR3 protein, CDR3 DNA, J gene, D gene, V gene, clone size. The D gene is left open where the match is weak. For some rows the clone size is stated as once, few or many, or as a class when expanded; others skip it.

CDR3: CASSLETSGRAGELFF; DNA: TGTGCCAGCAGCTTAGAGACTAGCGGCCGAGCCGGGGAGCTGTTTTTT; J: TRBJ2-2; D: TRBD2; V: TRBV7-6; size: few
CDR3: CASSYKGAGANVLTF; DNA: TGTGCCAGCAGTTATAAGGGAGCTGGGGCCAACGTCCTGACTTTC; J: TRBJ2-6; D: .; V: TRBV6-2/TRBV6-3; size: .
CDR3: CASVKRQPTSGELFF; DNA: TGTGCCAGCGTTAAAAGACAGCCAACCTCCGGGGAGCTGTTTTTT; J: TRBJ2-2; D: .; V: TRBV27; size: .
CDR3: CASSHGEGNTEAFF; DNA: TGTGCCAGCAGCCACGGTGAGGGGAACACTGAAGCTTTCTTT; J: TRBJ1-1; D: .; V: TRBV3-1/TRBV3-2; size: .
CDR3: CASSFSGGPDTQYF; DNA: TGTGCCAGCAGCTTTAGCGGGGGTCCAGATACGCAGTATTTT; J: TRBJ2-3; D: TRBD2; V: TRBV11-2; size: .
CDR3: CASSVEGPTYGYTF; DNA: TGTGCCAGCAGTGTGGAGGGGCCGACTTATGGCTACACCTTC; J: TRBJ1-2; D: .; V: TRBV2; size: .
CDR3: CATLNRVNEQYF; DNA: TGTGCCACGTTAAACAGGGTAAACGAGCAGTACTTC; J: TRBJ2-7; D: .; V: TRBV6-6; size: many
CDR3: CATSDAGNTEAFF; DNA: TGTGCCACCAGTGATGCGGGGAATACTGAAGCTTTCTTT; J: TRBJ1-1; D: .; V: TRBV24-1; size: .
CDR3: CASTGVLPMGEQYF; DNA: TGTGCCAGCACAGGGGTCCTACCGATGGGGGAGCAGTACTTC; J: TRBJ2-7; D: .; V: TRBV2; size: .
CDR3: CASSETGGQENTEAFF; DNA: TGTGCCAGCAGCGAAACAGGGGGCCAAGAGAACACTGAAGCTTTCTTT; J: TRBJ1-1; D: TRBD1; V: TRBV6-1; size: .
CDR3: CASSRGDRPGNEQFF; DNA: TGTGCCAGCAGCCGAGGGGACAGGCCGGGCAATGAGCAGTTCTTC; J: TRBJ2-1; D: TRBD1; V: TRBV5-8; size: medium-sized
CDR3: CASSQGTGQMVGDTQYF; DNA: TGTGCCAGCAGCCAGGGGACAGGGCAGATGGTAGGAGATACGCAGTATTTT; J: TRBJ2-3; D: TRBD1; V: TRBV3-1/TRBV3-2; size: .
CDR3: CASSLAEGGEQYF; DNA: TGTGCCAGCAGCTTAGCTGAAGGGGGCGAGCAGTACTTC; J: TRBJ2-7; D: .; V: TRBV7-9; size: .
CDR3: CAWSEGAGETQYF; DNA: TGTGCCTGGAGTGAGGGGGCGGGAGAGACCCAGTACTTC; J: TRBJ2-5; D: TRBD1; V: TRBV30; size: .
CDR3: CATNGWGQGLSGNTIYF; DNA: TGTGCCACCAATGGGTGGGGACAGGGCCTCTCTGGAAACACCATATATTTT; J: TRBJ1-3; D: TRBD1; V: TRBV19; size: .
CDR3: CASSPQGSSNQPQHF; DNA: TGTGCCAGCAGCCCCCAGGGGAGCAGCAATCAGCCCCAGCATTTT; J: TRBJ1-5; D: .; V: TRBV7-2; size: .
CDR3: CASSESSPDMAGKLFF; DNA: TGCGCCAGCAGTGAGTCGTCCCCGGACATGGCTGGAAAACTGTTTTTT; J: TRBJ1-4; D: .; V: TRBV10-1; size: .
CDR3: CASSTGSTGELFF; DNA: TGTGCCAGCAGTACAGGGAGTACCGGGGAGCTGTTTTTT; J: TRBJ2-2; D: .; V: TRBV6-6; size: .
CDR3: CASSSGLAGKSTDTQYF; DNA: TGCGCCAGCAGCTCAGGACTAGCGGGGAAGAGCACAGATACGCAGTATTTT; J: TRBJ2-3; D: TRBD2; V: TRBV5-1; size: .
CDR3: CASSPGEQVFNTEAFF; DNA: TGTGCCAGCAGCCCAGGAGAACAGGTCTTTAACACTGAAGCTTTCTTT; J: TRBJ1-1; D: .; V: TRBV5-4; size: once
CDR3: CASSQLGLAPETQYF; DNA: TGCGCCAGCAGCCAACTCGGACTAGCCCCAGAGACCCAGTACTTC; J: TRBJ2-5; D: TRBD2; V: TRBV4-1; size: .
CDR3: CAWSASGGTDTQYF; DNA: TGTGCCTGGAGTGCTAGCGGGGGAACAGATACGCAGTATTTT; J: TRBJ2-3; D: TRBD2; V: TRBV30; size: .
CDR3: CASSVAYRDTGDNEQFF; DNA: TGTGCCAGCAGCGTAGCTTACCGGGACACTGGTGACAATGAGCAGTTCTTC; J: TRBJ2-1; D: .; V: TRBV9; size: .
CDR3: CASSLSGQPNTGELFF; DNA: TGCGCCAGCAGCTTGTCCGGACAGCCGAACACCGGGGAGCTGTTTTTT; J: TRBJ2-2; D: .; V: TRBV5-1; size: .
CDR3: CASGLFAGGRNVLGQFF; DNA: TGTGCTAGTGGTTTGTTTGCGGGGGGGCGAAACGTATTAGGGCAGTTCTTC; J: TRBJ2-1; D: TRBD2; V: TRBV12-5; size: .
CDR3: CASSYTGHDGYTF; DNA: TGTGCCAGCAGTTACACAGGGCATGATGGCTACACCTTC; J: TRBJ1-2; D: .; V: TRBV6-6; size: .
CDR3: CASISGQNYGYTF; DNA: TGTGCCAGCATCTCGGGACAGAACTATGGCTACACCTTC; J: TRBJ1-2; D: TRBD1; V: TRBV6-5; size: .
CDR3: CASSRRQTYGYTF; DNA: TGTGCCAGCAGTCGGCGACAGACCTATGGCTACACCTTC; J: TRBJ1-2; D: .; V: TRBV12-3/TRBV12-4; size: few
CDR3: CASSGQGKVTEAFF; DNA: TGTGCCAGCAGCGGACAGGGGAAGGTCACTGAAGCTTTCTTT; J: TRBJ1-1; D: TRBD1; V: TRBV9; size: few
CDR3: CASSYGARVQPQHF; DNA: TGTGCCAGCAGTTACGGGGCACGGGTCCAGCCCCAGCATTTT; J: TRBJ1-5; D: .; V: TRBV6-2/TRBV6-3; size: .
CDR3: CASRRQLATNEKLFF; DNA: TGTGCCAGCAGAAGACAGCTTGCAACTAATGAAAAACTGTTTTTT; J: TRBJ1-4; D: .; V: TRBV6-5; size: .
CDR3: CASSQAVASSYNEQFF; DNA: TGCGCCAGCAGCCAAGCGGTTGCCTCGTCCTACAATGAGCAGTTCTTC; J: TRBJ2-1; D: .; V: TRBV4-1; size: .
CDR3: CASSQTGGFNNYGYTF; DNA: TGTGCCAGCAGCCAGACCGGGGGATTTAATAACTATGGCTACACCTTC; J: TRBJ1-2; D: .; V: TRBV7-3; size: .
CDR3: CASSARLGTGNYGYTF; DNA: TGCGCCAGCAGCGCTCGGTTAGGGACTGGGAACTATGGCTACACCTTC; J: TRBJ1-2; D: .; V: TRBV4-3; size: .
CDR3: CASGSLYGYTF; DNA: TGTGCCAGCGGGAGCCTCTATGGCTACACCTTC; J: TRBJ1-2; D: .; V: TRBV14; size: .
CDR3: CASSDLGSADTQYF; DNA: TGTGCCAGCAGCGACCTAGGGAGTGCAGATACGCAGTATTTT; J: TRBJ2-3; D: .; V: TRBV6-4; size: .
CDR3: CASRGPPGKEWGYTF; DNA: TGTGCCAGCAGGGGGCCTCCAGGAAAAGAGTGGGGCTACACCTTC; J: TRBJ1-2; D: .; V: TRBV28; size: .
CDR3: CASSGLAGASYNEQFF; DNA: TGTGCCAGCAGCGGACTAGCGGGAGCCTCCTACAATGAGCAGTTCTTC; J: TRBJ2-1; D: TRBD2; V: TRBV9; size: .
CDR3: CASSLAGYPNSYNEQFF; DNA: TGTGCCAGCAGCTTGGCAGGGTACCCCAACTCCTACAATGAGCAGTTCTTC; J: TRBJ2-1; D: .; V: TRBV7-3; size: .
CDR3: CASSLSRTSGLQETQYF; DNA: TGTGCCAGCAGTTTATCCCGGACTAGCGGTCTCCAAGAGACCCAGTACTTC; J: TRBJ2-5; D: TRBD2; V: TRBV27; size: .
CDR3: CASSQEVRREQYF; DNA: TGTGCCAGCAGCCAAGAGGTCAGGAGGGAGCAGTACTTC; J: TRBJ2-7; D: .; V: TRBV3-1/TRBV3-2; size: once
CDR3: CASSDRYSEAFF; DNA: TGTGCCAGCAGTGACAGGTACTCTGAAGCTTTCTTT; J: TRBJ1-1; D: .; V: TRBV12-3/TRBV12-4; size: .
CDR3: CASSTLTGNTGELFF; DNA: TGTGCCAGCAGCACCCTGACAGGGAACACCGGGGAGCTGTTTTTT; J: TRBJ2-2; D: .; V: TRBV13; size: .
CDR3: CASSPRYEQFF; DNA: TGTGCCAGCAGCCCCAGGTATGAGCAGTTCTTC; J: TRBJ2-1; D: .; V: TRBV12-3/TRBV12-4; size: .
CDR3: CASNNAGALGTEAFF; DNA: TGTGCCAGCAACAATGCGGGTGCCTTGGGAACTGAAGCTTTCTTT; J: TRBJ1-1; D: .; V: TRBV28; size: many
CDR3: CASSAQGFDYGYTF; DNA: TGTGCCAGTAGTGCGCAGGGATTCGACTATGGCTACACCTTC; J: TRBJ1-2; D: .; V: TRBV19; size: once
CDR3: CASTNSAGTTFQETQYF; DNA: TGTGCCAGCACCAATAGCGCAGGAACCACCTTCCAAGAGACCCAGTACTTC; J: TRBJ2-5; D: .; V: TRBV7-6; size: .
CDR3: CASSVGTAYEQYF; DNA: TGTGCCAGCAGCGTTGGGACAGCCTACGAGCAGTACTTC; J: TRBJ2-7; D: TRBD1; V: TRBV9; size: .
CDR3: CASSQQGTVYQETQYF; DNA: TGCGCCAGCAGCCAACAGGGGACAGTGTACCAAGAGACCCAGTACTTC; J: TRBJ2-5; D: TRBD1; V: TRBV4-1; size: .
CDR3: CASSQEGSGGVIETQYF; DNA: TGTGCCAGCAGCCAAGAGGGTAGCGGGGGGGTGATAGAGACCCAGTACTTC; J: TRBJ2-5; D: TRBD2; V: TRBV4-2; size: .
CDR3: CASSLGDRGRSTDTQYF; DNA: TGTGCCAGCAGCTTAGGGGACAGGGGGCGGTCCACAGATACGCAGTATTTT; J: TRBJ2-3; D: TRBD1; V: TRBV11-3; size: .
CDR3: CASSPATGGQETQYF; DNA: TGTGCCAGCAGCCCAGCGACAGGGGGCCAAGAGACCCAGTACTTC; J: TRBJ2-5; D: TRBD1; V: TRBV5-4; size: once
CDR3: CASSVAGTITYNEQFF; DNA: TGTGCCAGCAGCGTAGCCGGGACTATTACTTACAATGAGCAGTTCTTC; J: TRBJ2-1; D: TRBD2; V: TRBV9; size: .